Following are 10 T cell receptor beta chains from one sample sequenced in a study of T cell changes during pregnancy in multiple sclerosis. Sequencing used immunoSEQ multiplex PCR; TCRdb keeps in-frame clones, though not all of them. The sample records 50,000 to 65,000 clones, 96% being singletons. The sample here was CD8+ T cells from peripheral blood mononuclear cells, taken after pregnancy. Receptors originate from a female donor with multiple sclerosis, enrolled in a pregnancy study.

The chain couples TRBV7-2 to TRBJ2-7, with D possibly TRBD1 on 5 matching bases. Germline loops: CDR1 SGHTA, CDR2 FQGNSA. This CDR3 spans 17 amino acids. The V end was cut by 3 bases, the J end by 5 bases, with 23 bases between. CDR3 amino acids: CASSFSSGLMNRDEQYF. Written as DNA, the CDR3 is TGTGCCAGCAGCTTCAGTTCAGGGTTAATGAATCGGGACGAGCAGTACTTC.

The V call is TRBV7-9, the J call TRBJ2-2, with D perhaps matching TRBD2 (5 bases). Trimming took 3 bases from V and 8 from J, leaving 25 bases between them. Looked up from germline, CDR1 is SEHNR and CDR2 is FQNEAQ (reference sequence). The CDR3 sequence is 18 residues long. CDR3 DNA sequence: TGTGCCAGCAGCTTGGTCCAGACCCACGGCGCCCCGGGGGGGGAGCTGTTTTTT. It yields the protein CASSLVQTHGAPGGELFF.

This chain links TRBV30 with TRBJ1-5; TRBD1 matches at 9 bases. Germline V CDR1 and CDR2: GTSNPN, SVGIG (reference sequence). The CDR3 sequence is 14 residues long. V was clipped by 3 bases and J by 5 bases; unmatched bases: 5. CDR3 protein: CAWSTQGAYQPQHF. The DNA of the CDR3 is TGTGCCTGGAGCACACAGGGGGCTTATCAGCCCCAGCATTTT.

The gene calls are TRBV19 and TRBJ1-5; TRBD1 agrees at 9 bases. Germline CDR1 reads LNHDA; CDR2 reads SQIVND (reference sequence). The CDR3 extends over 17 amino acids. Trimming cost V 3 bases and J 7 bases; bases outside gene matches: 13. The CDR3 spells CASSIIPTGGSEQPQHF. In nucleotides, the CDR3 is TGTGCCAGTAGTATTATCCCGACAGGGGGGTCAGAGCAGCCCCAGCATTTT.

The chain combines TRBV9 with TRBJ2-7; D remains unclear. Trimming cost V 0 bases and J 0 bases, with 13 bases left between them. The CDR3 loop spans 16 amino acids. Germline CDR1 and CDR2: SGDLS and YYNGEE. CDR3 sequence reads: CASSVGAGEISYEQYF. CDR3 sequence (DNA): TGTGCCAGCAGCGTAGGAGCAGGCGAAATCTCCTACGAGCAGTACTTC.

The V call is TRBV7-2, the J call TRBJ2-1; D may be TRBD1 (5 bases). This CDR3 is 13 amino acids long. Germline CDR1 is SGHTA and CDR2 is FQGNSA. V was trimmed by 5 bases and J by 15 bases, leaving 20 bases between them. Here the CDR3 reads CASSLKVGPPLFF. For the CDR3, the DNA is TGTGCCAGCAGCCTGAAAGTGGGGCCCCCCCTGTTCTTC.

The gene calls are TRBV4-3 and TRBJ1-5; D is perhaps TRBD1 (6 bases). The CDR3 runs to 15 residues. Trimming took 3 bases from V and 1 from J, leaving 10 bases between them. Germline V gene sequence: CDR1 LGHNA, CDR2 YSLEER. As DNA, the CDR3 is TGCGCCAGCAGCCAGAACACAGGGAGCAATCAGCCCCAGCATTTT. Translating gives CASSQNTGSNQPQHF.

The V call is TRBV7-6, the J call TRBJ2-7; TRBD1 might be the D (5 bases). Germline loops: CDR1 SGHVS, CDR2 FNYEAQ. The length of the CDR3 is 15 residues. V was clipped by 4 bases and J by 5 bases, with 18 bases between them. CDR3 DNA: TGTGCCAGCAGCTCGTTAAACAGGCCCGGCGACGAGCAGTACTTC. Its translation is CASSSLNRPGDEQYF. The whole variable domain, remainder taken from reference TRBV7-6 and TRBJ2-7, is GAGVSQSPRYKVTKRGQDVALRCDPISGHVSLYWYRQALGQGPEFLTYFNYEAQQDKSGLPNDRFSAERPEGSISTLTIQRTEQRDSAMYRCASSSLNRPGDEQYFGPGTRLTVT.

The CDR3 nucleotides are TGTGCCAGCAGCTTGGTATTGAACACCGGGGAGCTGTTTTTT. Translation: CASSLVLNTGELFF. V is TRBV5-6 and J is TRBJ2-2; D not resolved. The V and J ends lost 0 bases and 1 base respectively, with 4 bases between them. CDR1 is SGHDT, CDR2 YYEEEE, per germline. The CDR3 is made up of 14 amino acids.

The gene calls are TRBV13 and TRBJ2-2, with no clear D. The CDR3 loop spans 14 amino acids. Trimming took off 0 bases at V and 7 bases at J, with 9 bases between the two ends. The germline V gene encodes CDR1 PRHDT and CDR2 FYEKMQ (reference sequence). The CDR3 region has the DNA TGTGCCAGCAGCTTAGGCGCCAGTCACGGGGAGCTGTTTTTT. Protein sequence: CASSLGASHGELFF.